The clone carrying this T cell receptor (beta chain) was seen only once. The sample is drawn from a study of cytomegalovirus exposure and HLA in healthy donors. The V segment lost 4 bases and the J segment 6 bases; nucleotides outside the gene matches: 5. The CDR3 is 15 residues long. Germline lookup yields CDR1 MDHEN and CDR2 SYDVKM. Assay: immunoSEQ multiplex PCR; the TCRdb copy retains only in-frame clones and omits some. Here the sample spans tens of thousands of clones, approximately 96% being singletons. The source is a woman between 18 and 29 years old in good health and CMV-seropositive. The chain joins TRBV28 to TRBJ1-5, with TRBD1 matching over 11 bases. Sequenced material: PBMCs. CDR3 residues: CASSWGTGGRQPQHF. In DNA, the CDR3 is TGTGCCAGCAGTTGGGGGACAGGGGGTCGTCAGCCCCAGCATTTT.